This is a list of T cell receptor beta chains from one sample in a study of blood T cell repertoires in COVID-19. Method: immunoSEQ multiplex PCR; TCRdb's copy keeps in-frame clones and lacks some. The data show some 260,000 clones, about 85% seen once. The sample taken for sequencing was peripheral blood. The receptors were sampled from a man between 18 and 35 years old with active or convalescent COVID-19. Each CDR3 is given with its conserved first and last residue. The order of the fields is D gene, V gene, J gene, clone size, CDR3 protein, CDR3 DNA. D genes are given only for firm matches. Not all rows give a size; the values are once, few, many and, for expanded clones, a class.

D: TRBD1
V: TRBV19
J: TRBJ2-3
size: -
CDR3: CASSIVQGADTQYF
DNA: TGTGCCAGTAGTATAGTACAGGGGGCAGATACGCAGTATTTT

D: -
V: TRBV20-1
J: TRBJ1-1
size: few
CDR3: CSASRENRVEKAFF
DNA: TGCAGTGCTAGTAGGGAGAATCGAGTAGAAAAAGCTTTCTTT

D: -
V: TRBV19
J: TRBJ1-2
size: once
CDR3: CASRTENYGYTF
DNA: TGTGCCAGTAGAACAGAGAACTATGGCTACACCTTC

D: -
V: TRBV5-1
J: TRBJ1-1
size: -
CDR3: CASSPGLMNTEAFF
DNA: TGCGCCAGCTCTCCCGGACTGATGAACACTGAAGCTTTCTTT

D: TRBD1
V: TRBV29-1
J: TRBJ1-4
size: -
CDR3: CSVGQGSTNEKLFF
DNA: TGCAGCGTCGGACAGGGCTCAACTAATGAAAAACTGTTTTTT

D: -
V: TRBV9
J: TRBJ1-1
size: -
CDR3: CASSVGAGPAFF
DNA: TGTGCCAGCAGCGTAGGGGCAGGGCCGGCTTTCTTT

D: -
V: TRBV30
J: TRBJ2-3
size: -
CDR3: CAWSVQRADTDTQYF
DNA: TGTGCCTGGAGTGTACAGCGGGCGGACACAGATACGCAGTATTTT

D: TRBD1
V: TRBV25-1
J: TRBJ2-1
size: -
CDR3: CASSPTTGGVGNEQFF
DNA: TGTGCCAGCAGTCCAACGACAGGGGGGGTCGGCAATGAGCAGTTCTTC

D: -
V: TRBV9
J: TRBJ2-2
size: -
CDR3: CASSVGVTGELFF
DNA: TGTGCCAGCAGCGTAGGCGTAACCGGGGAGCTGTTTTTT

D: -
V: TRBV5-4
J: TRBJ1-2
size: -
CDR3: CASSMETPDYGYTF
DNA: TGTGCCAGCAGCATGGAAACGCCAGACTATGGCTACACCTTC

D: -
V: TRBV10-3
J: TRBJ2-2
size: -
CDR3: CAISESPGRGAGELFF
DNA: TGTGCCATCAGTGAGTCGCCCGGCAGGGGGGCCGGGGAGCTGTTTTTT

D: -
V: TRBV10-1
J: TRBJ1-5
size: -
CDR3: CASSDRGGSNQPQHF
DNA: TGCGCCAGCAGTGATCGGGGGGGTAGCAATCAGCCCCAGCATTTT

D: TRBD2
V: TRBV27
J: TRBJ2-1
size: few
CDR3: CASSLLLAGGSGFRNEQFF
DNA: TGTGCCAGCAGTTTATTGCTAGCGGGAGGGTCGGGGTTTCGCAATGAGCAGTTCTTC

D: -
V: TRBV15
J: TRBJ1-2
size: -
CDR3: CATSRGQEEVYGYTF
DNA: TGTGCCACCAGCAGAGGACAGGAGGAAGTCTATGGCTACACCTTC

D: TRBD1
V: TRBV9
J: TRBJ1-2
size: once
CDR3: CASSANTGVYGYTF
DNA: TGTGCCAGCAGCGCCAACACAGGGGTCTATGGCTACACCTTC

D: TRBD1
V: TRBV6-1
J: TRBJ1-1
size: -
CDR3: CASSRDRATEAFF
DNA: TGTGCCAGCAGTCGGGACAGGGCCACTGAAGCTTTCTTT

D: -
V: TRBV5-5
J: TRBJ1-1
size: -
CDR3: CASSLEGFMNTEAFF
DNA: TGTGCCAGCAGCTTGGAGGGGTTCATGAACACTGAAGCTTTCTTT

D: TRBD1
V: TRBV4-2
J: TRBJ2-7
size: -
CDR3: CASSQDVTGVNEQYF
DNA: TGTGCCAGCAGCCAAGATGTCACAGGGGTAAACGAGCAGTACTTC

D: -
V: TRBV7-9
J: TRBJ1-4
size: -
CDR3: CASSTSEKLFF
DNA: TGTGCCAGCAGCACTTCCGAAAAACTGTTTTTT

D: TRBD2
V: TRBV28
J: TRBJ2-5
size: -
CDR3: CASSYRGLAVEETQYF
DNA: TGTGCCAGCAGTTACCGGGGACTAGCGGTCGAAGAGACCCAGTACTTC

D: TRBD2
V: TRBV6-4
J: TRBJ2-2
size: -
CDR3: CASSDTSGDTGELFF
DNA: TGTGCCAGCAGTGACACTAGCGGGGACACCGGGGAGCTGTTTTTT

D: -
V: TRBV5-1
J: TRBJ2-5
size: once
CDR3: CASRLGGTTQETQYF
DNA: TGCGCCAGCAGGCTAGGGGGGACTACACAAGAGACCCAGTACTTC

D: -
V: TRBV6-2/TRBV6-3
J: TRBJ1-5
size: -
CDR3: CASSYSGALGWPQHF
DNA: TGTGCCAGCAGTTACTCAGGGGCCCTCGGTTGGCCCCAGCATTTT

D: -
V: TRBV11-2
J: TRBJ1-5
size: -
CDR3: CASSTGFATNQPQHF
DNA: TGTGCCAGCAGTACAGGTTTTGCGACCAATCAGCCCCAGCATTTT